This entry lists 24 T cell receptor beta chains sequenced from one sample in a study of T cell repertoires in cytomegalovirus infection. MiXCR, applied by TCRdb to the reads, yields one record per CDR3 protein. Found here are 200,000 to 250,000 distinct CDR3 sequences, over 20% of them singletons; the top ten hold approximately 18%. The sample was CD8+ T cells from PBMCs. The receptors were sampled from a human donor in good health (CMV status not recorded). Some clones in this sample may be carry-over from other donors' samples.

Note on this clonotype: A much larger clone sits a single nucleotide away, making a read error possible. This sequence joins TRBV7-4 and TRBJ1-5; D unresolved. The V gene lost 1 base and the J gene lost 4 bases, with 8 bases spanning the gap. The CDR3 extends over 14 amino acids. Per the germline V gene, CDR1 is SGHVT and CDR2 is SQSDAQ. In DNA form, the CDR3 reads TGTGCCAGCAGCTTAGGTCTCGAGAATCAGCCCCAGCATTTT. Translating gives CASSLGLENQPQHF.

V gene TRBV29-1 combines with J gene TRBJ2-1; D tentatively reads TRBD1 or TRBD2 (5 bases each). Germline V gene data show CDR1 as SQVTM and CDR2 as ANQGSEA. The CDR3 covers 15 residues. V lost 4 bases and J 0 bases, leaving 13 bases between the germline ends. For the CDR3, the DNA is TGCAGCGTTGCGTACGGGACCAGCTCCTACAATGAGCAGTTCTTC. Translation gives CSVAYGTSSYNEQFF.

This chain connects TRBV19 to TRBJ2-1; D remains unclear. The CDR3 is 14 amino acids. Trimming removed 2 bases from V and 5 bases from J, with 10 bases in between. Per the germline V gene, CDR1 is LNHDA and CDR2 is SQIVND (reference sequence). The DNA for the CDR3 is TGTGCCAGTAGTATAATGTTCTCGCACAATGAGCAGTTCTTC. It translates to CASSIMFSHNEQFF.

This chain joins TRBV11-2 and TRBJ1-2; unclear D gene. In germline, CDR1 is SGHAT, CDR2 FQNNGV. The V gene lost 0 bases and the J gene lost 5 bases, with 19 bases spanning the gap. The CDR3 is 17 amino acids. CDR3 DNA sequence: TGTGCCAGCAGCTTAGATCACAACCCCGCGAGGCGATATGGCTACACCTTC. It codes for CASSLDHNPARRYGYTF.

This chain connects TRBV29-1 to TRBJ2-7, with TRBD1 matching 8 bases. The V gene end was trimmed by 2 bases and the J gene end by 3 bases; junction bases not matched to a gene: 9. The CDR3 totals 15 residues. CDR1 is SQVTM and CDR2 is ANQGSEA in the germline V gene. The CDR3 nucleotides read TGCAGCGTTGAAACGGGACAGGACAGCGGCTACGAGCAGTACTTC. Its translation: CSVETGQDSGYEQYF.

This clonotype was counted ten times or more. The rearrangement links TRBV7-6 to TRBJ1-4; 10 nucleotides agree with TRBD1. The CDR3 is 15 residues long. CDR1 is SGHVS, CDR2 FNYEAQ, per germline. Trimming took 5 bases from V and 7 from J; bases not matched to a gene: 7. As DNA, the CDR3 is TGTGCCAGCAGCCCAAGACAGGGGGCAGTTGAAAAACTGTTTTTT. Translation gives CASSPRQGAVEKLFF. The variable domain in full, completed from reference TRBV7-6 and TRBJ1-4, reads GAGVSQSPRYKVTKRGQDVALRCDPISGHVSLYWYRQALGQGPEFLTYFNYEAQQDKSGLPNDRFSAERPEGSISTLTIQRTEQRDSAMYRCASSPRQGAVEKLFFGSGTQLSVL.

This clonotype was recorded many times. V usage is TRBV28 and J usage is TRBJ2-3; 9 nucleotides line up with TRBD2. The germline V gene encodes CDR1 MDHEN and CDR2 SYDVKM. The CDR3 length is 15 residues. The J segment lost 4 bases and the V segment lost 5 bases, leaving 7 bases of the junction unmatched. This chain's CDR3 is CASSGLASVADTQYF. DNA of the CDR3: TGTGCCAGCAGTGGACTAGCGTCGGTAGCAGATACGCAGTATTTT.

The table lists this clonotype with many counts. The chain has TRBV7-6 and TRBJ2-5; either TRBD1 or TRBD2 may fit D (5 bases each). Trimming took 5 bases from V and 3 from J, leaving 16 bases between them. There are 15 residues in the CDR3. Germline V CDR1 and CDR2: SGHVS, FNYEAQ. The DNA for the CDR3 is TGTGCCAGCAGCCAAGGGACGGATCTCAAAGAGACCCAGTACTTC. Encoded protein: CASSQGTDLKETQYF. Based on the CDR3 plus reference TRBV7-6 and TRBJ2-5, the full variable domain is GAGVSQSPRYKVTKRGQDVALRCDPISGHVSLYWYRQALGQGPEFLTYFNYEAQQDKSGLPNDRFSAERPEGSISTLTIQRTEQRDSAMYRCASSQGTDLKETQYFGPGTRLLVL.

This clonotype was picked up a small number of times. The chain uses TRBV13 and TRBJ2-7; weak D call: TRBD1 (5 bases). Germline CDR1 and CDR2: PRHDT and FYEKMQ (reference sequence). This CDR3 is 19 amino acids long. Trimming stripped 5 bases from V and 0 bases from J, with 26 bases between. CDR3 residues: CASSLNSNTDSKSSYEQYF. The DNA for the CDR3 is TGTGCCAGCAGCCTAAATAGTAATACCGACAGCAAGAGCTCCTACGAGCAGTACTTC.

This clonotype was recorded at least ten times. V and J are TRBV7-8 and TRBJ2-7, with D possibly being TRBD1 (6 bases). V was clipped by 2 bases and J by 0 bases, with 8 bases between them. CDR3 length: 14 amino acids. Germline values: CDR1 SGHVS, CDR2 FQNEAQ. As DNA, the CDR3 is TGTGCCAGCAGCTTATGGGACAACTCCTACGAGCAGTACTTC. It specifies CASSLWDNSYEQYF.

Regarding this clonotype: A read error may explain this, as a much larger clone is one base away. CDR3 nucleotide sequence: TGTGCCAGCGGCTTACAACAATCTCCGAACACCGGGGAGCTGTTTTTT. Encoded protein: CASGLQQSPNTGELFF. V usage is TRBV7-6 and J usage is TRBJ2-2; D is uncertain. CDR1 and CDR2 from the germline V gene are SGHVS and FNYEAQ. This CDR3 is built from 16 residues.

The table lists this clonotype with many counts. This chain uses TRBV7-8 with TRBJ2-1, with TRBD1 matching 10 bases. Germline CDR1 is SGHVS and CDR2 is FQNEAQ. The CDR3 runs to 14 residues. Losses at the gene ends were 2 bases for V and 7 bases for J; bases not matched to a gene: 2. CDR3 nucleotides: TGTGCCAGCAGCTTATGGGACAGGGGTAATGAGCAGTTCTTC. The encoded protein is CASSLWDRGNEQFF. Based on the CDR3 plus reference TRBV7-8 and TRBJ2-1, the full variable domain is GAGVSQSPRYKVAKRGQDVALRCDPISGHVSLFWYQQALGQGPEFLTYFQNEAQLDKSGLPSDRFFAERPEGSVSTLKIQRTQQEDSAVYLCASSLWDRGNEQFFGPGTRLTVL.

In this sample, this clonotype turned up many times. CDR3 in amino acids: CASSLVGRYNEQFF. The CDR3 coding sequence is TGTGCCAGCAGTTTAGTGGGACGATACAATGAGCAGTTCTTC. The rearrangement uses TRBV12-3 or TRBV12-4 and TRBJ2-1; the D gene could be TRBD1 or TRBD2 (5 bases each). V was trimmed by 1 base and J by 4 bases, leaving 8 bases between them. The CDR3 loop spans 14 amino acids.

The chain carries TRBV7-8 and TRBJ2-3, with TRBD2 matching over 8 bases. Losses at the gene ends were 7 bases for V and 4 bases for J; bases not matched to a gene: 16. Germline V gene data show CDR1 as SGHVS and CDR2 as FQNEAQ. The CDR3 length is 17 residues. The CDR3 bases are TGTGCCAGCACCACTTTTCCGGGGGGGCCCCCCCCAGATACGCAGTATTTT. It yields the protein CASTTFPGGPPPDTQYF.

V is TRBV2 and J is TRBJ2-2, with no clear D. The CDR3 covers 14 residues. CDR1 SNHLY and CDR2 FYNNEI come from the germline V gene. V lost 7 bases to trimming and J lost 0 bases, with 9 bases between them. The CDR3 reads CASIEQPNTGELFF. CDR3 DNA sequence: TGTGCCAGCATCGAACAGCCGAACACCGGGGAGCTGTTTTTT.

This clonotype was counted a few times. This chain connects TRBV2 to TRBJ2-1; D may correspond to TRBD1 or TRBD2 (5 bases each). The CDR3 totals 15 residues. Trimming cost V 8 bases and J 5 bases, with 19 bases left between them. The germline CDR1 and CDR2 sequences are SNHLY and FYNNEI. CDR3 residues: CASWDPNGVHNEQFF. DNA of the CDR3: TGTGCCAGCTGGGACCCTAACGGCGTCCACAATGAGCAGTTCTTC.

The chain couples TRBV5-1 to TRBJ2-5, with a tentative D call TRBD1 (5 bases). Looked up from germline, CDR1 is SGHRS and CDR2 is YFSETQ. CDR3 length equals 16 residues. Trimming took 0 bases from V and 5 from J, leaving 17 bases between them. CDR3 nucleotides: TGCGCCAGCAGCTTGGTGACAGCCACCGTGGATGAGACCCAGTACTTC. Translation gives CASSLVTATVDETQYF. The variable domain in full, completed from reference TRBV5-1 and TRBJ2-5, reads KAGVTQTPRYLIKTRGQQVTLSCSPISGHRSVSWYQQTPGQGLQFLFEYFSETQRNKGNFPGRFSGRQFSNSRSEMNVSTLELGDSALYLCASSLVTATVDETQYFGPGTRLLVL.

The V call is TRBV15, the J call TRBJ2-5; D is unresolved. Germline CDR1 reads LNHNV; CDR2 reads YYDKDF (reference sequence). The CDR3 totals 11 residues. V lost 1 base to trimming and J lost 4 bases, with 1 base between them. The CDR3 nucleotides are TGTGCCACCAGCAGAGGAGAGACCCAGTACTTC. Its protein product is CATSRGETQYF.

This clonotype has more than one count but fewer than ten. V usage is TRBV19 and J usage is TRBJ2-7, with a possible D match to TRBD2 (6 bases). V was shortened by 2 bases and J by 7 bases, with 12 bases between the two germline ends. Germline CDR1 LNHDA, CDR2 SQIVND (reference sequence). The CDR3 spans 13 residues. CDR3 DNA: TGTGCCAGTAGTATAACATCGGCGGGGGAGCAGTACTTC. Protein: CASSITSAGEQYF.

The rearrangement joins TRBV7-2 to TRBJ2-7, with D uncertain. CDR3 length equals 16 residues. Trimming took off 5 bases at V and 0 bases at J, with 17 bases between the two ends. The germline V gene has CDR1 SGHTA and CDR2 FQGNSA. The CDR3 loop is CASSPDPALYSYEQYF. In DNA, the CDR3 is TGTGCCAGCAGCCCCGACCCCGCCCTTTACTCCTACGAGCAGTACTTC.

The chain carries TRBV5-6 and TRBJ2-7; D is ambiguous. Germline CDR1 reads SGHDT; CDR2 reads YYEEEE. The CDR3 has 14 residues. V was shortened by 4 bases and J by 5 bases, with 16 bases between the two germline ends. The DNA for the CDR3 is TGTGCCAGCAGCATGACCGAGTTTCGGCACGAGCAGTACTTC. As protein: CASSMTEFRHEQYF.

The table lists this clonotype with a few counts. This chain uses TRBV5-6 with TRBJ2-7; 10 bases are shared with TRBD1. This CDR3 is 17 amino acids long. Germline V gene sequence: CDR1 SGHDT, CDR2 YYEEEE. V was clipped by 4 bases and J by 3 bases; unmatched bases: 13. The CDR3 sequence is CASSRAWDRGFDYEQYF. Here the CDR3 DNA reads TGTGCCAGCAGCCGAGCCTGGGACAGGGGATTTGACTACGAGCAGTACTTC.

The chain carries TRBV28 and TRBJ2-5; tentatively, D is TRBD1 or TRBD2 (5 bases each). CDR3 size: 14 residues. Germline V CDR1 and CDR2: MDHEN, SYDVKM. V gave up 5 bases and J gave up 0 bases, with 10 bases separating them. CDR3 residues: CASSAGGYQETQYF. In nucleotides, the CDR3 is TGTGCCAGCAGTGCTGGGGGATACCAAGAGACCCAGTACTTC.

The gene calls are TRBV2 and TRBJ1-1; 11 bases map to TRBD1. V shed 6 bases and J 0 bases; nucleotides not matched to a gene: 6. This CDR3 has 16 residues. Germline CDR1 reads SNHLY; CDR2 reads FYNNEI. The CDR3 reads CASSEGQGVMNTEAFF. The DNA for the CDR3 is TGTGCCAGCAGCGAGGGACAGGGGGTTATGAACACTGAAGCTTTCTTT.